This T cell receptor beta chain was recorded in a study of cytomegalovirus exposure and HLA in healthy donors. Findings and caveats of the study: Overall, about 160 TCR beta chains were annotated as cytomegalovirus-associated.

Germline assignment: CDR1 SEHNR and CDR2 FQNEAQ (reference sequence). This CDR3 comprises 14 residues. PCR employed 60 Vbeta and 13 Jbeta primers. Repertoires were generated with immunoSEQ multiplex PCR, while TCRdb's copy carries only in-frame clones and drops some. Here the sample spans 200,000 or so clones, more than 75% being singletons. As to this clone: The antigen is undetermined. The germline gene is not matched at one end of the junction; a read error may be the cause.

The origin of this receptor is a woman aged 50 to 60 in good health and CMV-seropositive. The source material was PBMCs. The chain carries TRBV7-9 and TRBJ1-1, with 7 bases lining up with TRBD1. CDR3 nucleotide sequence: TGTTCCAGCAAACGGACAGGAGGAAACACTGAAGCTTTCTTT. This gives the protein CSSKRTGGNTEAFF.